This record concerns one T cell receptor beta chain sequence. Its specificity is unknown. This sample is part of a study of long-term antiretroviral therapy in people with HIV. Study-level background: When the earliest samples were collected, ART was typically delayed until CD4 counts fell. Regarding the study as a whole: Neither ART adherence, viral resistance nor therapy changes were documented.

Germline V CDR1 and CDR2: SGHRS, YFSETQ. V lost 0 bases and J lost 6, with 10 bases in between. The CDR3 has 14 amino acids. Each participant with HIV received care in the United States. Version v3.0 of the immunoSEQ assay ran at survey level. Sequencing used immunoSEQ multiplex PCR; TCRdb keeps in-frame clones, though not all of them. The sample lists 15,000 to 25,000 clones; roughly 90% were seen once. The origin of this receptor is a man aged 18-30 years with HIV. The specimen comprised unsorted PBMCs, sampled 2.1 years after starting antiretroviral therapy. The rearrangement uses TRBV5-1 and TRBJ1-5; D gene uncertain. CDR3 residues: CASSLEAGIQPQHF. The CDR3 DNA follows: TGCGCCAGCAGCTTGGAGGCGGGCATTCAGCCCCAGCATTTT.